This T cell receptor beta chain was documented in a study of blood T cells in healthy people across ages (dated by TCRdb to between 2015 and 2016). For context, the study as a whole: In model experiments, template switching captured roughly one uniquely barcoded TCR beta cDNA molecule for every two T cells. The study measured age-related changes in TCR beta repertoire diversity using deep sequencing normalized with unique cDNA molecular identifiers. Four age groups were formed from the donors: young (average approximately 15 years), middle-aged (around 40), aged (62) and long-lived (less than 85). To avoid experimental bias, donors of different ages were randomly spread across the sequencing lanes. Using the same blood draw, the study looked at two additional independent replicas of 1 million unique cDNA reads for two donors, one aged 18 to 29 and the other aged 80 or older. What the work shows at the level of the full study, not this receptor alone: Compared with the aged group, the long-lived group had more naive CD4+ T cells, fewer expanded clones and increased TCR diversity, suggesting age selection. The percentage of naive T cells measured by flow cytometry correlated strongly with observed TCR beta diversity. Because the CMV infection status of the donors was unknown, age-related changes in expanded clonotypes may potentially have been confounded. Total diversity estimates from one million sequenced T cells were considered lower bounds and underestimates. Observed TCR beta diversity per million T cells fell roughly linearly with age, and a significant reduction was already apparent by age around 40. Because profiling used bulk unsorted PBMCs, naive and antigen-experienced compartments could not be compared conclusively.

Systemically healthy Caucasian individuals from Russia, some 40 in total and aged roughly 6 to 100 years, were included as donors. Each donor gave around 9.5 milliliters of peripheral blood, collected into EDTA-treated Vacutainer tubes. PBMCs were isolated by Ficoll-Paque density-gradient centrifugation, with at least 6 million obtained per sample. Total RNA was extracted from PBMCs with Trizol reagent, with at least 6 micrograms obtained per sample. Naive CD45RAhigh/CD27high T cell percentages were measured by flow cytometry on a PBMC aliquot from every donor. Looking up the germline V gene (reference sequence) yields CDR1 MNHEY and CDR2 SMNVEV. Trimming leaves V shorter by 6 bases and J shorter by 9 bases, with the junction holding 17 bases beyond the gene matches. The CDR3 holds 17 amino acids from the cysteine to the phenylalanine. Of all the DNA, just the CDR3 is kept, 51 bases in frame from base 1.

As concerns this clonotype: There is no known antigen for this receptor. One base away there is no much larger clone; base qualities are not given.

Library generation was performed with 5' RACE. The run used an Illumina HiSeq 2500. A second PCR of roughly 7 to 12 cycles was run with a J-beta primer mix and a sample-barcoded 5' primer. A unique molecular identifier was introduced onto each TCR beta cDNA molecule by a template-switch 5' adaptor carrying 12 random nucleotides. At least 2.5 million CDR3-containing paired-end reads were obtained from each sample. First-strand cDNA synthesis was performed from all RNA using the Mint cDNA synthesis kit, with priming by a TRBC-specific oligonucleotide. All cDNA was treated with uracil-DNA glycosylase and then went through a first 18-cycle PCR with the universal primers M1SS and BC2_uni_R. From the authors' description of their analysis: Each sample was normalized by randomly selecting 1 million high-quality reads, each carrying a distinct molecular identifier. Instead of being binned into consensus sequences, reads with shared molecular identifiers were discarded. MiTCR, set to a Q25 quality threshold and the strictest error-elimination algorithm, was used for CDR3 identification, clonotype clustering and error correction. Lower-bound total TCR beta diversity was estimated with a nonparametric unseen species model using Euler transformation. Using fastp trimming at Q25 and MiXCR clonotype assembly, TCRdb reanalyzed the public sequencing data and kept in-frame beta chains. Rows are unified per CDR3 protein, each entry keeping the most common DNA and genes. TCRdb, rather than the study authors, made the V and J calls. Counted in this sample were fewer than 1 million distinct CDR3 sequences; 40% to 50% of them appeared once. The ten largest clones add up to about a fifth of the sample.

Sequencing was done on a sample of blood. This clonotype was sampled from a man in his sixties in good health. This sequence uses TRBV27 and TRBJ2-2; TRBD2 lines up with 9 middle nucleotides. CDR3 loop: CASRPAGTSMGSRELFF. The nucleotides are TGTGCCAGCAGGCCGGCCGGGACTAGCATGGGGAGCCGGGAGCTGTTTTTT.